The 18 T cell receptor beta chains in this list originate from one sample, sequenced in a study of T cell responses to AZD1222 COVID-19 vaccine. Here immunoSEQ multiplex PCR was the method, and the copy in TCRdb shows in-frame clones only, minus some. This table holds under 150,000 clones, around nine tenths found once. Here the sequenced sample was peripheral blood, taken 28 days after the second AZD1222 dose. The receptors originated from an adult who received the AZD1222 COVID-19 vaccine.

The chain links TRBV4-1 to TRBJ1-5; D gene unclear. The germline CDR1 and CDR2 sequences are MGHRA and YSYEKL. This CDR3 spans 14 amino acids. Trimming shortened V by 4 bases and J by 3 bases, and 10 bases separated the two germline ends. The CDR3 sequence: CASSPGLINQPQHF. The CDR3 DNA is TGCGCCAGCAGCCCCGGGCTCATCAATCAGCCCCAGCATTTT.

This clone was seen once. This chain uses TRBV28 with TRBJ2-3; 9 positions match TRBD2. CDR1 is MDHEN and CDR2 is SYDVKM in the germline V gene. This CDR3 has 12 residues. V lost 7 bases and J lost 6; bases outside the gene matches: 2. CDR3 sequence (DNA): TGTGCCAGCACTAGCGGGGTGGATACGCAGTATTTT. This translates into CASTSGVDTQYF. Full variable domain (missing parts from reference TRBV28 and TRBJ2-3): DVKVTQSSRYLVKRTGEKVFLECVQDMDHENMFWYRQDPGLGLRLIYFSYDVKMKEKGDIPEGYSVSREKKERFSLILESASTNQTSMYLCASTSGVDTQYFGPGTRLTVL.

V usage is TRBV25-1 and J usage is TRBJ2-5; D is possibly TRBD2 (7 bases). Looked up from germline, CDR1 is MGHDK and CDR2 is SYGVNS. V gave up 4 bases and J gave up 2 bases, with 17 bases separating them. The CDR3 extends over 16 amino acids. The CDR3 here is CASSAPWGGAQETQYF. The CDR3 region has the DNA TGTGCCAGCAGTGCACCCTGGGGGGGGGCGCAAGAGACCCAGTACTTC.

DNA of the CDR3: TGTGCCAGTAGTATTGTCCTAGCGGCGTACAATGAGCAGTTCTTC. It codes for CASSIVLAAYNEQFF. This sequence joins TRBV19 and TRBJ2-1; 7 nucleotides match TRBD2. The CDR3 covers 15 residues. The germline gives CDR1 LNHDA, CDR2 SQIVND (reference sequence). V trimming: 3 bases; J trimming: 4 bases; junction bases outside the gene matches: 6.

This chain joins TRBV4-1 and TRBJ1-1; no clear D. The CDR3 loop spans 15 amino acids. Germline loops: CDR1 MGHRA, CDR2 YSYEKL. V shed 4 bases and J shed 3 bases, with 15 bases lying between them. CDR3 coding DNA: TGCGCCAGCAGCCCCGCGGGCCGGGGTGACACTGAAGCTTTCTTT. Amino acids: CASSPAGRGDTEAFF.

The chain couples TRBV5-4 to TRBJ1-1; TRBD1 might be the D (5 bases). V was pared by 0 bases and J by 1 base, with 7 bases between. Per germline, CDR1 SGHNT and CDR2 YYREEE (reference sequence). The CDR3 spans 14 residues. CDR3 DNA: TGTGCCAGCAGCTTGGGACAGAGGAACACTGAAGCTTTCTTT. This gives the protein CASSLGQRNTEAFF.

J is TRBJ1-6 and V is TRBV5-5; D gene uncertain. Trimming took 1 base from V and 8 from J, leaving 10 bases between them. This CDR3 region has 14 residues. CDR1 is SGHKS and CDR2 is YYEKEE in the germline V gene (reference sequence). In DNA, the CDR3 is TGTGCCAGCAGCTTGAGGGTATCTTATTCACCCCTCCACTTT. Its translation is CASSLRVSYSPLHF. Based on the CDR3 plus reference TRBV5-5 and TRBJ1-6, the full variable domain is DAGVTQSPTHLIKTRGQQVTLRCSPISGHKSVSWYQQVLGQGPQFIFQYYEKEERGRGNFPDRFSARQFPNYSSELNVNALLLGDSALYLCASSLRVSYSPLHFGNGTRLTVT.

The chain employs TRBV19 and TRBJ1-1, with D possibly being TRBD1 (6 bases). V lost 3 bases to trimming and J lost 5 bases, with 22 bases between them. The CDR3 has 17 residues. Germline V gene data show CDR1 as LNHDA and CDR2 as SQIVND (reference sequence). CDR3 DNA: TGTGCCAGTAGTATCTGGCTGGGGGCGCGTGTTTATACTGAAGCTTTCTTT. It translates to CASSIWLGARVYTEAFF.

This clone has just one count. This rearrangement joins TRBV19 to TRBJ2-5, with unresolved D. The CDR3 sequence is 14 residues long. Germline values: CDR1 LNHDA, CDR2 SQIVND (reference sequence). V was pared by 4 bases and J by 5 bases, with 14 bases between. CDR3 DNA sequence: TGTGCCAGTAGTACGTACCAGGACCCGGAGACCCAGTACTTC. It specifies CASSTYQDPETQYF.

This sequence joins TRBV6-2 or TRBV6-3 and TRBJ2-7; the D gene is possibly TRBD2 (5 bases). The CDR3 is 13 residues long. The V gene lost 8 bases and the J gene lost 2 bases, with 13 bases spanning the gap. CDR1 and CDR2 (germline): MNHEY, SVGEGT. This CDR3 is CASRFGRTYEQYF. DNA for the CDR3: TGTGCCAGCCGTTTTGGGAGAACCTACGAGCAGTACTTC.

The chain recombines TRBV6-5 with TRBJ1-5; maybe TRBD1 (5 bases). CDR3 length equals 11 residues. Germline CDR1 and CDR2: MNHEY and SVGAGI. V lost 6 bases and J 7 bases, leaving 7 bases between the germline ends. The CDR3 sequence is CASRGPQPQHF. The CDR3 coding sequence is TGTGCCAGCAGGGGGCCGCAGCCCCAGCATTTT.

The CDR3 DNA is TGTGCCAGCAGCCCTGGGACAGGGGGGCCCGCAGATACGCAGTATTTT. Amino acids: CASSPGTGGPADTQYF. V gene TRBV7-3 combines with J gene TRBJ2-3; 11 nucleotides align to TRBD1. Looked up from germline, CDR1 is SGHTA and CDR2 is FQGTGA. The CDR3 sequence is 16 residues long. V shed 5 bases, J shed 4 bases, and the junction held 8 bases outside the gene matches.

The rearrangement joins TRBV29-1 to TRBJ2-5, with unresolved D. Germline-derived CDR1 and CDR2 are SQVTM and ANQGSEA. V lost 4 bases to trimming and J lost 4 bases, with 10 bases between them. This CDR3 contains 12 residues. CDR3 in DNA: TGCAGCGTTGGCCGGGCTGGAGAGACCCAGTACTTC. Translating gives CSVGRAGETQYF.

The V and J genes are TRBV11-2 and TRBJ2-7; possibly TRBD1 for D (6 bases). The CDR3 extends over 13 amino acids. Looked up from germline, CDR1 is SGHAT and CDR2 is FQNNGV. With 4 bases removed from V and 5 bases from J, the gap between germline ends came to 12 bases. CDR3 sequence reads: CASSSDQGNEQYF. The DNA of the CDR3 is TGTGCCAGCAGCTCGGACCAGGGGAACGAGCAGTACTTC.

The gene calls are TRBV15 and TRBJ1-2, with D perhaps TRBD1 (6 bases). Trimming left V 2 bases short and J 7 bases short, with 11 bases between. The V gene's germline CDR1 is LNHNV and CDR2 YYDKDF (reference sequence). The CDR3 runs to 13 residues. CDR3 sequence (DNA): TGTGCCACCAGCAGAAACAGGGTGGGTGGCTACACCTTC. It translates to CATSRNRVGGYTF.

This chain joins TRBV18 and TRBJ1-4; D is uncertain. CDR1 KGHSH and CDR2 LQKENI come from the germline V gene. The V gene lost 6 bases and the J gene lost 2 bases, with 19 bases spanning the gap. The CDR3 has 17 amino acids. CDR3 protein: CASSPSGGVRTNEKLFF. CDR3 nucleotide sequence: TGTGCCAGCTCCCCTTCAGGCGGGGTCCGGACTAATGAAAAACTGTTTTTT. Variable domain in full (rest from reference TRBV18 and TRBJ1-4): NAGVMQNPRHLVRRRGQEARLRCSPMKGHSHVYWYRQLPEEGLKFMVYLQKENIIDESGMPKERFSAEFPKEGPSILRIQQVVRGDSAAYFCASSPSGGVRTNEKLFFGSGTQLSVL.

J is TRBJ2-7 and V is TRBV29-1; 7 bases are a match to TRBD2. Germline lookup yields CDR1 SQVTM and CDR2 ANQGSEA. This CDR3 region has 13 residues. After removal of 5 bases from V and 5 bases from J, the junction contained 9 bases not matched to a gene. The CDR3 reads CSVRGRFLHEQYF. The CDR3 DNA sequence: TGCAGCGTTCGCGGGAGATTCCTCCACGAGCAGTACTTC.

The CDR3: CASSPSGQGVGNEQFF. The CDR3 nucleotides are TGTGCCAGCAGCCCCTCGGGACAGGGGGTTGGCAATGAGCAGTTCTTC. This chain links TRBV4-2 with TRBJ2-1; TRBD1 aligns across 11 bases. The CDR3 loop spans 16 amino acids. The ends lost 4 bases at V and 6 bases at J; junction bases unmatched: 8. Per germline, CDR1 LGHNA and CDR2 YNFKEQ.